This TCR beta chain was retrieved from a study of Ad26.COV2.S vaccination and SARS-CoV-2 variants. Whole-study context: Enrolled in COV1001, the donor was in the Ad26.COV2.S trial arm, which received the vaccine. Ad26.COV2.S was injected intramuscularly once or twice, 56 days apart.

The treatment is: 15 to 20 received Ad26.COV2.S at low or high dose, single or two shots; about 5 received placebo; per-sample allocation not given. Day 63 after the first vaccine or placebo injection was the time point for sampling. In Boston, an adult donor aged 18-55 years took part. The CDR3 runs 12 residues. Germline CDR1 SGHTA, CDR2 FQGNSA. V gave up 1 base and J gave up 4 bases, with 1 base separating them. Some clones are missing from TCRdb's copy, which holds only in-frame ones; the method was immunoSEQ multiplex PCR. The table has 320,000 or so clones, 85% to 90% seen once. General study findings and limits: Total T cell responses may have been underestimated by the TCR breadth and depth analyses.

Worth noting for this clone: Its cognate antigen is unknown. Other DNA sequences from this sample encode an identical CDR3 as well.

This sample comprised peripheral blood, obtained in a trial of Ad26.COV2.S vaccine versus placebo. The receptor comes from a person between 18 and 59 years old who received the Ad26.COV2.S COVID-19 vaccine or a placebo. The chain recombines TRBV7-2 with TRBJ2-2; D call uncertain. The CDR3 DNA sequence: TGTGCCAGCAGCTTAGGCACCGGGGAGCTGTTTTTT. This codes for CASSLGTGELFF.